Described below is a single T cell receptor beta chain sequence and its context. This specimen comes from a study of T cells in tumors after PD-1 blockade. Study-wide context: Some patients also took daily vismodegib 150 mg during anti-PD-1 treatment.

The CDR3 runs 13 residues. The ends were cut back, 0 bases at V and 8 bases at J, with 10 bases in the middle. CDR1 and CDR2 from the germline V gene are LGHDT and YNNKEL (reference sequence). Sequencing used immunoSEQ multiplex PCR; TCRdb keeps in-frame clones, though not all of them. The top ten clones hold approximately 4.5% of a sample with just under 65,000 clones, around 74% of them seen once. This specimen consisted of PBMCs, obtained after anti-PD-1 treatment. This sequence joins TRBV3-1 (or the pseudogene TRBV3-2) and TRBJ1-1; D is unclear. This clonotype was sampled from a human donor with basal cell carcinoma. The CDR3 DNA reads as TGTGCCAGCAGCCAAGATACGCCCCCCGAAGCTTTCTTT. As protein: CASSQDTPPEAFF.